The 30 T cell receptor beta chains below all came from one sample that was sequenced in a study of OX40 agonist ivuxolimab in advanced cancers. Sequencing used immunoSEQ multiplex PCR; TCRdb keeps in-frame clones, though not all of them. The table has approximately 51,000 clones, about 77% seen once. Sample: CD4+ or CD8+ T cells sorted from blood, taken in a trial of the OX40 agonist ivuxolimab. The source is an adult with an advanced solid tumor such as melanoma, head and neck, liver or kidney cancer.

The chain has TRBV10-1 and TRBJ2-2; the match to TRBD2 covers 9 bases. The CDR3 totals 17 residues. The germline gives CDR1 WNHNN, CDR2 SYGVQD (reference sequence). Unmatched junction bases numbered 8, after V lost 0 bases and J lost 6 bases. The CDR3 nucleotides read TGCGCCAGCAGTGAGTCTCCAGCGGGAGGAATCGCCGGGGAGCTGTTTTTT. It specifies CASSESPAGGIAGELFF.

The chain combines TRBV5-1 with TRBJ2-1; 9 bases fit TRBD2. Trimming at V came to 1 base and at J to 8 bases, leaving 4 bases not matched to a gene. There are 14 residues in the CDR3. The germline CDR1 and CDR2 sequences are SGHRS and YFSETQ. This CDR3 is CASSLSSGEDEQFF. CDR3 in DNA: TGCGCCAGCAGCTTGTCTAGCGGGGAGGATGAGCAGTTCTTC.

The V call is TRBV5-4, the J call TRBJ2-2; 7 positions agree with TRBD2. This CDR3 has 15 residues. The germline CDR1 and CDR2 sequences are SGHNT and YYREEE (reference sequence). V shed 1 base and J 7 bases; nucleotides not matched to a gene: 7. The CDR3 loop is CASSLSALANGELFF. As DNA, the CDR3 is TGTGCCAGCAGCTTGTCCGCACTAGCGAACGGGGAGCTGTTTTTT.

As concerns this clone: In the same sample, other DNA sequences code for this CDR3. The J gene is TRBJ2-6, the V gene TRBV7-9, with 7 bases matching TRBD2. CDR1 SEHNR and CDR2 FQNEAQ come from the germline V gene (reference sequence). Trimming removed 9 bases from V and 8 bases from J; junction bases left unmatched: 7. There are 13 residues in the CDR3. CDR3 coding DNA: TGTGCCAGTAGCCCGGGGGGAACCAACGTCCTGACTTTC. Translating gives CASSPGGTNVLTF.

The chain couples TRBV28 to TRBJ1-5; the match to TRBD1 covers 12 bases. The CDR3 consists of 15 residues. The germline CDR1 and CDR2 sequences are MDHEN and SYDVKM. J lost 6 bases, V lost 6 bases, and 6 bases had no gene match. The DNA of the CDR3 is TGTGCCAGCAGAGTTGGGACAGGGGGCGGTCAGCCCCAGCATTTT. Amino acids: CASRVGTGGGQPQHF.

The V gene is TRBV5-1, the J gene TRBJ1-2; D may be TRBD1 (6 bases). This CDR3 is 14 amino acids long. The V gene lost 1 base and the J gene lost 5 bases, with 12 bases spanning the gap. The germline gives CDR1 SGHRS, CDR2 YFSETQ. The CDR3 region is CASSLTGDNYGYTF. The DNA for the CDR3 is TGCGCCAGCAGCTTGACGGGGGACAATTATGGCTACACCTTC.

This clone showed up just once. The CDR3 DNA reads as TGTGCCAGCAGCCTCGACGGACAGTCGAACACCGGGGAGCTGTTTTTT. Translated, it gives CASSLDGQSNTGELFF. The genes are TRBV7-6 and TRBJ2-2; possible D gene TRBD1, 6 bases. The CDR3 length is 16 residues. With 5 bases removed from V and 0 bases from J, the gap between germline ends came to 13 bases. The V gene's germline CDR1 is SGHVS and CDR2 FNYEAQ. Complete variable domain (other parts from reference TRBV7-6 and TRBJ2-2): GAGVSQSPRYKVTKRGQDVALRCDPISGHVSLYWYRQALGQGPEFLTYFNYEAQQDKSGLPNDRFSAERPEGSISTLTIQRTEQRDSAMYRCASSLDGQSNTGELFFGEGSRLTVL.

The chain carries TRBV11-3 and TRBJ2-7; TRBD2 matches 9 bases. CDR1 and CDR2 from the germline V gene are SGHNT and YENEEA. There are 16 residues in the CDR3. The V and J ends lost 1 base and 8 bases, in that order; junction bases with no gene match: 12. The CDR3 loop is CASSLGWAGGELKQYF. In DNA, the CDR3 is TGTGCCAGCAGCTTAGGATGGGCGGGAGGGGAACTCAAGCAGTACTTC.

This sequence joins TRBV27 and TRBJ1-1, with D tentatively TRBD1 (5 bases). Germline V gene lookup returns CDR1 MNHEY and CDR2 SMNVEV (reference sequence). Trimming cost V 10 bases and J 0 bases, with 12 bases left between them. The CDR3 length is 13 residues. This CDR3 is CATKGAVNTEAFF. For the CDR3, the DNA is TGTGCCACCAAAGGGGCAGTGAACACTGAAGCTTTCTTT.

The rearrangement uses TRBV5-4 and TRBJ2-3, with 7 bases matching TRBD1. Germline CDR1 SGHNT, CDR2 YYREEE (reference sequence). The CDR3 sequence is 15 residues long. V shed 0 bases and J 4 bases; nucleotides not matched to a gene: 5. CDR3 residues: CASSLAGQGADTQYF. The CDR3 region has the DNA TGTGCCAGCAGCTTGGCCGGGCAGGGGGCAGATACGCAGTATTTT.

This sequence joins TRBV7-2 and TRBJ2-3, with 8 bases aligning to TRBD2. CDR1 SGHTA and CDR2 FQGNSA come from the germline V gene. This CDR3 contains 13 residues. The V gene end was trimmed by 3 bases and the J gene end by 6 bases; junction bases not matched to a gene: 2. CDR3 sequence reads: CASSFGGGDTQYF. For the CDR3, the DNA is TGTGCCAGCAGCTTTGGCGGGGGGGATACGCAGTATTTT.

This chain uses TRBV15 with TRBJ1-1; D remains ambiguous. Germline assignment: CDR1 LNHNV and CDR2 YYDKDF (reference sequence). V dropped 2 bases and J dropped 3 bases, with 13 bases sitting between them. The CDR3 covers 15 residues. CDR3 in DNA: TGTGCCACCAGCAGAACCACGACGGTGTACACTGAAGCTTTCTTT. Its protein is CATSRTTTVYTEAFF.

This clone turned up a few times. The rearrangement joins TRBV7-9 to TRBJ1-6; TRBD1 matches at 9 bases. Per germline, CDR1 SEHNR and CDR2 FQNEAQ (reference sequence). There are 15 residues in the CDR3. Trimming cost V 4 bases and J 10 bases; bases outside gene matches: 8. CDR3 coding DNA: TGTGCCAGCAGCTCCTCCGGGACAGGGCTCTCACCCCTCCACTTT. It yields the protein CASSSSGTGLSPLHF.

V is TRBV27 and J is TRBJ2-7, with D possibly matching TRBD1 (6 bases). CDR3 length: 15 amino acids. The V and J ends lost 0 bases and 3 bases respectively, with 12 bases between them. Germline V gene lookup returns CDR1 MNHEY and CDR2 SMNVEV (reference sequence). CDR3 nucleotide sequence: TGTGCCAGCAGTTTATCGCAAGTAGGGGGCTACGAGCAGTACTTC. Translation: CASSLSQVGGYEQYF.

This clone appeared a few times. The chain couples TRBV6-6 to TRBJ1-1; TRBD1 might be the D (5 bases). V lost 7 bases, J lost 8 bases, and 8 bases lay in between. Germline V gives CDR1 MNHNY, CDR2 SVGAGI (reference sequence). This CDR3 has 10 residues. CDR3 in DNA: TGTGCCAGCACCAGACAGGAAGCTTTCTTT. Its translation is CASTRQEAFF.

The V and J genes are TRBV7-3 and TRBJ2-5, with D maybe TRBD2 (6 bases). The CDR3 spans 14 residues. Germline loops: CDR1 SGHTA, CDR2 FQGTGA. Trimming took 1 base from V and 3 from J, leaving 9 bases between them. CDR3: CASSLKAGEETQYF. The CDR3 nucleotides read TGTGCCAGCAGCTTAAAAGCGGGTGAAGAGACCCAGTACTTC.

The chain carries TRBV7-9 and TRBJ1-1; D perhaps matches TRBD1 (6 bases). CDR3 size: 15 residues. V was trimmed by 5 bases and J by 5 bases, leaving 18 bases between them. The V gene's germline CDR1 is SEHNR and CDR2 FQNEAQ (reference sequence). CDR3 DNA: TGTGCCAGCAGCCCACCGACAGGAGTGTTGACTGAAGCTTTCTTT. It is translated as CASSPPTGVLTEAFF. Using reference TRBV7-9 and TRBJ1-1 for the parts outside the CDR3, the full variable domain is DTGVSQNPRHKITKRGQNVTFRCDPISEHNRLYWYRQTLGQGPEFLTYFQNEAQLEKSRLLSDRFSAERPKGSFSTLEIQRTEQGDSAMYLCASSPPTGVLTEAFFGQGTRLTVV.

The CDR3 reads CASRASLNTEAFF. The CDR3 coding sequence is TGTGCCAGCAGAGCTTCACTGAACACTGAAGCTTTCTTT. The genes are TRBV2 and TRBJ1-1; D not resolved. This CDR3 spans 13 amino acids. Trimming stripped 6 bases from V and 0 bases from J, with 8 bases between. Germline assignment: CDR1 SNHLY and CDR2 FYNNEI.

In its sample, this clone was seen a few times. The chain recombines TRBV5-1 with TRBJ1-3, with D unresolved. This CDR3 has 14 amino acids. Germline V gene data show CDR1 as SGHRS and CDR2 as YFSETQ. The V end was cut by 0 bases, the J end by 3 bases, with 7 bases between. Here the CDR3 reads CASSLDGNGNTIYF. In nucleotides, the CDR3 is TGCGCCAGCAGCTTGGACGGGAATGGAAACACCATATATTTT.

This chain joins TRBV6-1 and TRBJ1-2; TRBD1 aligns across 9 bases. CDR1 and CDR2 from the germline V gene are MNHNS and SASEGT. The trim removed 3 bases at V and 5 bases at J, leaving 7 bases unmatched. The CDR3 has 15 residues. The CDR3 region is CASSEGQGGLYGYTF. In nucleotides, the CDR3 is TGTGCCAGCAGTGAGGGACAGGGAGGCCTTTATGGCTACACCTTC.

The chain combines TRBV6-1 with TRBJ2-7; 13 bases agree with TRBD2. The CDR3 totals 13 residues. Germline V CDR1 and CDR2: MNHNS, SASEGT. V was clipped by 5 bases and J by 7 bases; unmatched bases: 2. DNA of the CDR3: TGTGCCAGCAGTTGGACTAGCGGGAGTGAGCAGTACTTC. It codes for CASSWTSGSEQYF.

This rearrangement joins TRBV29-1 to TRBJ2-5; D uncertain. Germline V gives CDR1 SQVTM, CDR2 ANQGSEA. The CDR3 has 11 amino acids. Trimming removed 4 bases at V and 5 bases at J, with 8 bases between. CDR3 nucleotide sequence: TGCAGCGTTGGGGTGGGGGAGACCCAGTACTTC. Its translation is CSVGVGETQYF.

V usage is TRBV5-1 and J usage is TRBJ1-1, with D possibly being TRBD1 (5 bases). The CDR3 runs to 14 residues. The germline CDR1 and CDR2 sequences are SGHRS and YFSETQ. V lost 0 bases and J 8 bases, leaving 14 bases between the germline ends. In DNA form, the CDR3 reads TGCGCCAGCAGCTTGGCCGGGGGAAAGCCCGAAGCTTTCTTT. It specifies CASSLAGGKPEAFF. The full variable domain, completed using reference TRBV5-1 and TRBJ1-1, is KAGVTQTPRYLIKTRGQQVTLSCSPISGHRSVSWYQQTPGQGLQFLFEYFSETQRNKGNFPGRFSGRQFSNSRSEMNVSTLELGDSALYLCASSLAGGKPEAFFGQGTRLTVV.

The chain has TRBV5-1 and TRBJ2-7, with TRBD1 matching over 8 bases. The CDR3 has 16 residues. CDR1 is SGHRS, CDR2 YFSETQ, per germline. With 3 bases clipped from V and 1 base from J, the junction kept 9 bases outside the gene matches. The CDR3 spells CASSSLPGQGSYEQYF. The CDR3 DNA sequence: TGCGCCAGCAGCTCCCTCCCAGGACAGGGATCCTACGAGCAGTACTTC. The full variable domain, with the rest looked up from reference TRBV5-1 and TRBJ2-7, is KAGVTQTPRYLIKTRGQQVTLSCSPISGHRSVSWYQQTPGQGLQFLFEYFSETQRNKGNFPGRFSGRQFSNSRSEMNVSTLELGDSALYLCASSSLPGQGSYEQYFGPGTRLTVT.

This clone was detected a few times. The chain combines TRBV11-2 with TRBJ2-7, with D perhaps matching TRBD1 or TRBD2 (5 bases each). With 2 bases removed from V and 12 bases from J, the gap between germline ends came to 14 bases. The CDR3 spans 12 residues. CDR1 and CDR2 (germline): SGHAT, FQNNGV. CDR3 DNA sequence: TGTGCCAGCAGCTTAAGAGGGGCGGTGGGGTACTTC. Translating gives CASSLRGAVGYF. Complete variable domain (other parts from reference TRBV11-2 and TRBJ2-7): EAGVAQSPRYKIIEKRQSVAFWCNPISGHATLYWYQQILGQGPKLLIQFQNNGVVDDSQLPKDRFSAERLKGVDSTLKIQPAKLEDSAVYLCASSLRGAVGYFGPGTRLTVT.

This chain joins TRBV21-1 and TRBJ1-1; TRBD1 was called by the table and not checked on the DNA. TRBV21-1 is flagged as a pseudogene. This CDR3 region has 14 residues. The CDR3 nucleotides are TGTGCCAGCAGCGGACGGACACCGAACACTGAAGCTTTCTTT. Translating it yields CASSGRTPNTEAFF.

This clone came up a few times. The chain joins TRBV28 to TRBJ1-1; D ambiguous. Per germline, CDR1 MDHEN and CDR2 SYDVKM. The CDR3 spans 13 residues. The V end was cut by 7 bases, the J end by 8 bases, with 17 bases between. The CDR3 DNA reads TGTGCCAGCACCCCATGGCGCGAGACGGAAGCTTTCTTT. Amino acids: CASTPWRETEAFF. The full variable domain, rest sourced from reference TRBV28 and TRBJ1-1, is DVKVTQSSRYLVKRTGEKVFLECVQDMDHENMFWYRQDPGLGLRLIYFSYDVKMKEKGDIPEGYSVSREKKERFSLILESASTNQTSMYLCASTPWRETEAFFGQGTRLTVV.

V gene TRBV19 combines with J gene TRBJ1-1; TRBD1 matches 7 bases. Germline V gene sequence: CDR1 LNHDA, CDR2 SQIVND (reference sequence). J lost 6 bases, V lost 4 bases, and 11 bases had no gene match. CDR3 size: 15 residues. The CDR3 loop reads CASSTPAGGASEAFF. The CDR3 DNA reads TGTGCCAGTAGTACCCCGGCAGGGGGGGCGTCTGAAGCTTTCTTT.

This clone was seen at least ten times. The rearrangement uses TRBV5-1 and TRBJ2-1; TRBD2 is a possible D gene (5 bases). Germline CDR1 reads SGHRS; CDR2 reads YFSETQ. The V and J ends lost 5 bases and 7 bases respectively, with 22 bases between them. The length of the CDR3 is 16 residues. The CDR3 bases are TGCGCCAGCAGGCTTACCCCAACGACGGGGTCGAATGAGCAGTTCTTC. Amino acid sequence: CASRLTPTTGSNEQFF.

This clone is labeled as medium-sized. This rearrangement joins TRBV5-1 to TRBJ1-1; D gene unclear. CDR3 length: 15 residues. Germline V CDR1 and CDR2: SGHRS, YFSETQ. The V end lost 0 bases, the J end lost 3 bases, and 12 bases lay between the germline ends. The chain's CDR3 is CASSLDPSRDTEAFF. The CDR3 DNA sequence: TGCGCCAGCAGCTTGGATCCCAGCCGAGACACTGAAGCTTTCTTT.